This T cell receptor (beta chain) was observed in a study of blood T cell repertoires in COVID-19. Study context: Both acute and convalescent COVID-19 samples were obtained from the United States, Italy and Spain. The cDNA or gDNA used as material had been derived from T cells, B-cell-depleted T cells, or PBMCs.

Original analysis: Amplified reference gene primers provided the basis for estimating nucleated cell counts. The repertoire was sequenced with immunoSEQ multiplex PCR; TCRdb's copy has only in-frame clones and lacks some. D and trimming were read from the DNA, whereas the V and J calls and clone size are those reported in that table. The data hold 150,000 to 200,000 clones, with approximately 86% observed a single time. Germline values: CDR1 SGHRS, CDR2 YFSETQ. Unmatched junction bases numbered 21, after V lost 6 bases and J lost 4 bases. This CDR3 has 19 amino acids. This clone was recorded once. The chain is built from TRBV5-1 and TRBJ2-2, with 7 bases that match TRBD1. What was sequenced was peripheral blood. This sequence was found in a man aged 55 to 70 with acute or convalescent COVID-19. The CDR3 region is CASNRTGLPTVVPTGELFF. The CDR3 nucleotides read TGCGCCAGCAACCGGACAGGACTCCCCACGGTGGTGCCCACCGGGGAGCTGTTTTTT. Filled out from reference TRBV5-1 and TRBJ2-2, the complete variable domain reads KAGVTQTPRYLIKTRGQQVTLSCSPISGHRSVSWYQQTPGQGLQFLFEYFSETQRNKGNFPGRFSGRQFSNSRSEMNVSTLELGDSALYLCASNRTGLPTVVPTGELFFGEGSRLTVL.